This T cell receptor (beta chain) was sequenced during a study of beta chain features in type 1 diabetes. General study findings and limits: The study found moderately but significantly shorter TCRB CDR3s in all four CD4+ subsets of Type 1 diabetes patients.

Germline CDR1 MGHRA, CDR2 YSYEKL. Unmatched junction bases numbered 9, after V lost 3 bases and J lost 0 bases. The CDR3 contains 18 residues. This clone was counted only a few times. Its antigen is not known. Sequencing targeted expressed TCRB transcripts, as all isolated RNA had been reverse transcribed. The assay was immunoSEQ multiplex PCR, and TCRdb's table has in-frame clones only and misses some. The data contain about 700,000 clones, 13% of them singletons. Sequencing was performed on naive CD4+ T cells from blood. The V and J genes are TRBV4-1 and TRBJ2-2; 8 bases agree with TRBD1. The source of this sequence is a young man with type 1 diabetes. CDR3 coding DNA: TGCGCCAGCAGCCACGGACAGGGCCCAATCGCGAACACCGGGGAGCTGTTTTTT. As protein: CASSHGQGPIANTGELFF.